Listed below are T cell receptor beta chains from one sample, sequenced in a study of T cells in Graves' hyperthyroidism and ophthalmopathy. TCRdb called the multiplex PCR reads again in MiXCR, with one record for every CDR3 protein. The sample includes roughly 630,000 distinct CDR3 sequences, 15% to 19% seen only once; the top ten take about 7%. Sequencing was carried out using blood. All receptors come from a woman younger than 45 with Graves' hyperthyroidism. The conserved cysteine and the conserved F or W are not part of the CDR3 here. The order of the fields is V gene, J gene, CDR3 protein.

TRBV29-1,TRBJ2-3,SVARLAGGPTDTQY
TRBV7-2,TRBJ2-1,ASSLDPEFDEQF
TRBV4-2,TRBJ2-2,ASSQLTGAGELF
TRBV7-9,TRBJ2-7,ASSSGLAPYEQY
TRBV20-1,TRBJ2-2,SARDARAATGELF
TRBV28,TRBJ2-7,ASSSPSRGNYEQY
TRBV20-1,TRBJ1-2,SALSGELGYT
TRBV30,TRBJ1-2,AWSIFSLGGTNYGYT
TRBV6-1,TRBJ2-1,ASSYHPFGQADYNEQF
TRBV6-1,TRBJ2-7,ASSYKDISYEQY
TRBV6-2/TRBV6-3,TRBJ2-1,ASSYSTSLTYNEQF
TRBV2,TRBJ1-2,ASSERDGYGYT
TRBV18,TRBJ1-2,ASSPRRDHSEGYT
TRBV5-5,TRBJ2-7,ASNRQVGSYEQY
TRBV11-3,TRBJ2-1,ASSLVLDRGLPNEQF
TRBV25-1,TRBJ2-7,ATQWAGTYEQY
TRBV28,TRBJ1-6,ASSLLTAATYNSPLH
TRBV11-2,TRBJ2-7,ASGRVIDEQY
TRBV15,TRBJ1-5,ATSTDRGKGNQPQH
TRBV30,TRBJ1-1,AWRPELGKVETEAF
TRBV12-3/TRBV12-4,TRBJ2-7,ASSYDRESYEQY
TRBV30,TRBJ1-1,AWSVMGQRNTEAF
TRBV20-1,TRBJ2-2,SAKRPNANTGELF
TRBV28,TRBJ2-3,ASSPPGRGSDTQY
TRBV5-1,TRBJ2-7,ASSAGTGYEQY
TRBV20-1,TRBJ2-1,SARDPVRLAGVNEQF
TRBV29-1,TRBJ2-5,SVAGPREFLETQY
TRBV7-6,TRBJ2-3,ASSLTGMVFGTDTQY
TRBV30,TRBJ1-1,AWSRQWDTEAF
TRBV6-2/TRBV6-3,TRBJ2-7,ASMTVVQQVYEQY
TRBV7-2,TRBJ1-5,ASSLGRGGVFSNQPQH
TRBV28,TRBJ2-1,ASSYLGYGGGSYNEQF
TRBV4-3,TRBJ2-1,ASSQLAGDEQF
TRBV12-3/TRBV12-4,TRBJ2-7,ASSPLYSYEQY
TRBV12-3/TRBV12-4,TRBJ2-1,ASFAGTSVYNEQF
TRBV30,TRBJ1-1,AWTGGMNTEAF
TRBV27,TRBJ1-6,ASSSGTPGVNSPLH
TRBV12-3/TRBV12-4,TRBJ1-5,ASSRTGTGDQPQH
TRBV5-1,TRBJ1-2,ASSLGRGGRADYT
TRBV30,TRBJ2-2,AWSVLYGELF